The T cell receptor beta chain described here comes from a study of T cells after yellow fever vaccination. Points from the study as a whole: Subsequent booster samples again held most clones from primary vaccination (roughly 96% CD4, just under 90% CD8). Researchers noted that a small share of clonotypes showed up in both CD4 and CD8 compartments. The secondary response peaked faster, at day 5 versus 15, but was weaker.

CDR3 size: 14 residues. CDR1 SGHRS and CDR2 YFSETQ come from the germline V gene. The ends were cut back, 4 bases at V and 7 bases at J, with 17 bases in the middle. At least ten counts were recorded for this clonotype. The antigen is not known. TCRdb analysed the 5' RACE reads with MiXCR anew, one entry per CDR3 protein. The sample lists about 160,000 distinct CDR3 sequences, around 7% occurring once. The chain recombines TRBV5-1 with TRBJ1-2; no definite D call. The clonotype was recovered from a man younger than 35 who received the YFV17D yellow fever vaccine. Material: CD4+ T cells sorted from PBMCs, obtained about 5 days after the first yellow fever vaccination. This CDR3 reads CASSPDRSSGGYTF. CDR3 nucleotide sequence: TGCGCCAGCAGCCCGGACCGGTCAAGCGGTGGCTACACCTTC.